This T cell receptor (beta chain) was documented in a study of memory CD4+ T cells and cytomegalovirus serostatus (dated by TCRdb to between 2017 and 2020). About the full investigation: The approximately 35 healthy Belgian adults in the cohort included 9 who were CMV seropositive and 24 who were CMV seronegative. The study sequenced CD4+ memory TCRbeta repertoires of a Belgian cohort with known cytomegalovirus serostatus to replicate a published TCR-based CMV serostatus classifier. Results and caveats for the whole study, not just this receptor: CMV serostatus prediction reached a median bootstrapped AUC of nearly 0.96 with the original framework and roughly 0.9 with a US-trained random forest. On the Belgian cohort, the classifier based on the original framework reached a median bootstrapped AUC of approximately 0.95, with a 95% CI of 0.76-1.00. The results were read as suggesting that the CMV-associated TCR signature is, for the most part, present in the CD4+ memory repertoire. Only CD4+CD45RO+ memory cells were sequenced, in contrast to the original study, in which naive and memory CD4+ and CD8+ populations were covered. Among the 150 to 200 previously reported CMV-associated TCRbeta sequences, approximately 67 showed up in the CD4+ memory repertoires, with each one found in between one and five individuals.

Genomic DNA was extracted from sorted cells with the Quick-DNA Microprep Kit. Amplification of TCRbeta DNA was done with the immunoSEQ hsTCRbeta kit, following the protocol from the manufacturer. TCRbeta libraries were sequenced on an Illumina MiSeq instrument. In the source study's methods: Once out-of-frame sequences had been removed, approximately 2,000,000 distinct TCRbeta sequences were left, which works out to an average of around 67,000 per individual. Each individual was scored using the number of 164 previously reported CMV-associated TCRbeta sequences that the individual carried and the total number of productive distinct TCRbeta sequences. A beta-binomial model was reimplemented in Python, and scikit-learn random forests with default parameters were trained on US cohort data. On the Belgian cohort, classifier performance was reported as the median AUC, along with percentile confidence intervals, across 10,000 bootstrap iterations. TCRdb retrieved this table from immuneACCESS and kept in-frame rearrangements only. Not all clones are present; in checked studies, unresolved V genes account for under half, and no reason is known for the remainder. Clonal size and the V and J genes are those of that table, whereas D and trimming came from the DNA. The sample yields around 53,000 clones; around 79% were counted once. The ten largest account for about 0.86% of the sample.

Single viable CD3+CD4+CD8-CD45RO+ cells were sorted as memory CD4+ T cells on a FACSAria II. CMV serostatus was assessed using a Roche Elecsys assay, by which serum IgG against CMV pp150, pp28, p38 and p52 was detected. Following thawing, total CD4+ T cells were enriched through positive selection using CD4 magnetic microbeads. The samples came from a different study that was designed specifically to examine the CD4+ T cell memory repertoire. Following standard operating procedures, peripheral blood mononuclear cells were isolated and cryopreserved, while serum was kept at -80 degrees C. The staining relied on CD3-PerCP (BW264/56), CD4-APC (RPA-T4), CD45RO-PE (UCHT1) and CD8-Pacific Orange (3B5) antibodies, and Sytox blue was used to exclude non-viable cells. This clone was seen a few times. This clone's antigen is unknown. It has no much larger one-base neighbor in the sample; base qualities were not kept.

Reading from cysteine to phenylalanine, the CDR3 counts 11 amino acids. The CDR3 DNA has 33 bases and is translated from base 1. The germline V gene (reference sequence) specifies GTSNPN as CDR1 and SVGIG as CDR2. The V end loses 5 bases and the J end loses 3 bases, and a stretch of 7 bases separates them. Recombination connected TRBV30 to TRBJ1-1; there is no confident call for the D gene. The sample consisted of memory CD4+ T cells from blood. The source of this sequence is an adult in good health and CMV-seronegative. The nucleotides are TGTGCCTGGGGCAGTGACACTGAAGCTTTCTTT. It translates as CAWGSDTEAFF.